The subject of this entry is one T cell receptor (beta chain). This entry belongs to a study of blood T cell repertoires in COVID-19. This CDR3 spans 15 amino acids. Per germline, CDR1 SEHNR and CDR2 FQNEAQ (reference sequence). V was trimmed by 5 bases and J by 0 bases, leaving 14 bases between them. Sequencing used immunoSEQ multiplex PCR; TCRdb keeps in-frame clones, though not all of them. Here the sample spans around 130,000 clones, roughly 75% being singletons. Material for sequencing was peripheral blood. The sequence came from a man aged 60-69 years with active or convalescent COVID-19. The chain joins TRBV7-9 to TRBJ2-7, with TRBD2 as a possible D gene (5 bases). The CDR3: CASSSDGKSSYEQYF. CDR3 sequence (DNA): TGTGCCAGCAGCAGTGACGGGAAGAGCTCCTACGAGCAGTACTTC.